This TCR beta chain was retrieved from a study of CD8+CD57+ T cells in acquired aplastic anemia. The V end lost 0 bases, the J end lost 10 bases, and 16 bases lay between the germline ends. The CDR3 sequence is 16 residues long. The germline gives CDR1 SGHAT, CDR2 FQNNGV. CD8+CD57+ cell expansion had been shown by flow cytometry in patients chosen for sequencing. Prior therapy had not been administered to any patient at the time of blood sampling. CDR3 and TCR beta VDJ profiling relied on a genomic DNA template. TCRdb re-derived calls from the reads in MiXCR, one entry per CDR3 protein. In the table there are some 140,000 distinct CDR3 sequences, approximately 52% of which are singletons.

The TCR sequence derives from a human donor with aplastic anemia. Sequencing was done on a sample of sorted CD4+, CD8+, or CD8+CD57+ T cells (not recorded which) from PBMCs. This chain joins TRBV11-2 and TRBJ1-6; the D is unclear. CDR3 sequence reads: CASSLDLRTTGSPLHF. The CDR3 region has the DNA TGTGCCAGCAGCTTAGACTTGCGTACGACTGGGTCACCCCTCCACTTT.